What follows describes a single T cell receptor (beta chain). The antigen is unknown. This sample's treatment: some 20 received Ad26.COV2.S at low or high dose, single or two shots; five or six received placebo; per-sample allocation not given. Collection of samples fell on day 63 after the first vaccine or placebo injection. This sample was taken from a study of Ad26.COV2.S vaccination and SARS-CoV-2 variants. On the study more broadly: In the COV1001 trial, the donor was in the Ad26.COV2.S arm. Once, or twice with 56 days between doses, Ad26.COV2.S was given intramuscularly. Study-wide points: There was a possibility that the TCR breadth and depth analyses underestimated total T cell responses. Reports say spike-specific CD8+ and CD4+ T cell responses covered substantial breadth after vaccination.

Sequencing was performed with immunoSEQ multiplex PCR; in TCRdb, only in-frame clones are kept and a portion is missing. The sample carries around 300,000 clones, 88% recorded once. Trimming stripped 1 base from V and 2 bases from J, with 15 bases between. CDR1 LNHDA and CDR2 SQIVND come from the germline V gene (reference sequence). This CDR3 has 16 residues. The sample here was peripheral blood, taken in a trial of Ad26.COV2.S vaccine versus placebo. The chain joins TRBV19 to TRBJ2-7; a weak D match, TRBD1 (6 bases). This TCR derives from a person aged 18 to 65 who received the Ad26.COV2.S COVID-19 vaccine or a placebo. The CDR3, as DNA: TGTGCCAGTAGTATAGCTGGGGACAATTGGGCCTACGAGCAGTACTTC. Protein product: CASSIAGDNWAYEQYF. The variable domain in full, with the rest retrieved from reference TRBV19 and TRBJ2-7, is DGGITQSPKYLFRKEGQNVTLSCEQNLNHDAMYWYRQDPGQGLRLIYYSQIVNDFQKGDIAEGYSVSREKKESFPLTVTSAQKNPTAFYLCASSIAGDNWAYEQYFGPGTRLTVT.